Shown below are 16 T cell receptor beta chains from a single sample sequenced in a study of cytomegalovirus exposure and HLA in healthy donors. Vbeta (60) and Jbeta (13) primers were used in the PCR. Here immunoSEQ multiplex PCR was the method, and the copy in TCRdb shows in-frame clones only, minus some. Seen here are 190,000 or so clones, about 80% observed once, and the top ten hold 10% to 13%. Input material: PBMCs. The receptors come from a woman aged 50 to 60 in good health and CMV-seropositive.

The chain is built from TRBV10-3 and TRBJ2-1; TRBD2 agrees at 11 bases. V was clipped by 5 bases and J by 5 bases; unmatched bases: 2. There are 14 residues in the CDR3. Germline V gene data show CDR1 as ENHRY and CDR2 as SYGVKD. CDR3 in DNA: TGTGCCATCAGTACTAGCGGGGGTCACAATGAGCAGTTCTTC. This encodes CAISTSGGHNEQFF.

The chain is built from TRBV6-5 and TRBJ1-2; D not certain. Germline V lookup: CDR1 MNHEY, CDR2 SVGAGI. V dropped 6 bases and J dropped 8 bases, with 13 bases sitting between them. This CDR3 spans 12 amino acids. The CDR3 sequence: CASRDEVSGYTF. CDR3 nucleotides: TGTGCCAGCAGGGATGAGGTGAGCGGCTACACCTTC.

The rearrangement links TRBV7-9 to TRBJ1-4, with D perhaps TRBD1 (5 bases). This CDR3 comprises 15 residues. V was clipped by 5 bases and J by 8 bases, with 18 bases between them. Germline V gene lookup returns CDR1 SEHNR and CDR2 FQNEAQ (reference sequence). CDR3 nucleotides: TGTGCCAGCAGCCCCCCGGGGGACGCAGGGGAAAAACTGTTTTTT. Translated, it gives CASSPPGDAGEKLFF.

There are a few counts of this clone. V is TRBV7-6 and J is TRBJ1-4; D may be TRBD1 (5 bases). Per the germline V gene, CDR1 is SGHVS and CDR2 is FNYEAQ. Between the trimmed V and J ends, which lost 5 bases and 15 bases, there was a span of 19 bases. The CDR3 spans 13 residues. CDR3 loop: CASSPLRATGMFF. The CDR3 nucleotides read TGTGCCAGCAGCCCCCTAAGGGCCACAGGAATGTTTTTT. Together with reference TRBV7-6 and TRBJ1-4, the CDR3 gives the full variable domain: GAGVSQSPRYKVTKRGQDVALRCDPISGHVSLYWYRQALGQGPEFLTYFNYEAQQDKSGLPNDRFSAERPEGSISTLTIQRTEQRDSAMYRCASSPLRATGMFFGSGTQLSVL.

The chain has TRBV18 and TRBJ1-2; possible D gene TRBD1, 5 bases. V lost 3 bases and J lost 8, with 16 bases in between. The CDR3 loop spans 14 amino acids. Germline values: CDR1 KGHSH, CDR2 LQKENI. The CDR3 is CASSPRGRDGGYTF. DNA for the CDR3: TGTGCCAGCTCACCCCGGGGGAGAGACGGCGGCTACACCTTC.

V gene TRBV7-7 combines with J gene TRBJ2-5, with TRBD1 matching over 7 bases. J lost 1 base, V lost 5 bases, and 1 base had no gene match. The CDR3 is 13 amino acids. Germline-derived CDR1 and CDR2 are SSHAT and FNYEAQ (reference sequence). CDR3: CASSRDSQETQYF. The CDR3 DNA follows: TGTGCCAGCAGCCGGGACAGCCAAGAGACCCAGTACTTC.

This clone showed up just once. This rearrangement joins TRBV7-4 to TRBJ1-6; D is undetermined. Germline V gene lookup returns CDR1 SGHVT and CDR2 SQSDAQ. Trimming cost V 3 bases and J 7 bases, with 16 bases left between them. The CDR3 loop spans 16 amino acids. The CDR3 region has the DNA TGTGCCAGCAGCTTTGGTCTATTTGCGGTAAATTCACCCCTCCACTTT. Residues: CASSFGLFAVNSPLHF.

This clone has only one observation. The genes are TRBV7-9 and TRBJ1-2; D unresolved. Germline V gene data show CDR1 as SEHNR and CDR2 as FQNEAQ (reference sequence). The CDR3 has 15 amino acids. Trimming removed 3 bases from V and 0 bases from J, with 11 bases in between. In nucleotides, the CDR3 is TGTGCCAGCAGCTTGTTCGACGGAGCTAACTATGGCTACACCTTC. It is translated as CASSLFDGANYGYTF.

The chain carries TRBV19 and TRBJ1-5, with D uncertain. This CDR3 comprises 14 residues. Trimming stripped 3 bases from V and 2 bases from J, with 8 bases between. Germline CDR1 is LNHDA and CDR2 is SQIVND (reference sequence). In nucleotides, the CDR3 is TGTGCCAGTAGTATGGGCAATCGCAATCAGCCCCAGCATTTT. Its translation is CASSMGNRNQPQHF.

The chain combines TRBV28 with TRBJ2-5; weak D call: TRBD2 (5 bases). The better agreement between TRBJ2-7 and the DNA end casts doubt on the J call. CDR3 length: 13 residues. CDR1 and CDR2 (germline): MDHEN, SYDVKM. The CDR3 reads CASTAGGGSEQYF. The CDR3 coding sequence is TGTGCCAGCACTGCAGGTGGAGGCTCCGAGCAGTACTTC.

The rearrangement uses TRBV18 and TRBJ2-1; a possible D gene is TRBD2 (6 bases). The CDR3 is 16 amino acids. CDR1 is KGHSH and CDR2 is LQKENI in the germline V gene. Trimming removed 2 bases at V and 0 bases at J, with 11 bases between. This chain's CDR3 is CASSPRGLSSYNEQFF. The CDR3 region has the DNA TGTGCCAGCTCACCAAGGGGACTCTCCTCCTACAATGAGCAGTTCTTC.

The chain employs TRBV5-1 and TRBJ2-3, with D possibly being TRBD2 (5 bases). The CDR3 runs to 17 residues. Germline V gene sequence: CDR1 SGHRS, CDR2 YFSETQ. The V and J ends lost 0 bases and 1 base respectively, with 15 bases between them. CDR3 in DNA: TGCGCCAGCAGCTTGGTTGTTTGGGGAGCTGGCACAGATACGCAGTATTTT. Translation: CASSLVVWGAGTDTQYF.

This clone was seen a few times. V and J are TRBV6-5 and TRBJ1-1; D may be TRBD1 (6 bases). Germline V gene lookup returns CDR1 MNHEY and CDR2 SVGAGI. The CDR3 totals 15 residues. V gave up 6 bases and J gave up 0 bases, with 14 bases separating them. Here the CDR3 reads CASRPTGTMNTEAFF. The CDR3 DNA reads TGTGCCAGCAGGCCGACAGGAACTATGAACACTGAAGCTTTCTTT.

Remarks on this clone: The same CDR3 can be traced to other DNA sequences in this sample. The CDR3 loop is CASSLGLAGTGELFF. CDR3 in DNA: TGCGCCAGCAGCTTGGGACTAGCGGGCACCGGGGAGCTGTTTTTT. The genes are TRBV5-1 and TRBJ2-2; 10 bases align to TRBD2. The CDR3 is made up of 15 amino acids. Per the germline V gene, CDR1 is SGHRS and CDR2 is YFSETQ. V shed 0 bases, J shed 4 bases, and the junction held 0 bases outside the gene matches.

This chain uses TRBV4-1 with TRBJ2-5; D is possibly TRBD1 (6 bases). The ends were cut back, 0 bases at V and 0 bases at J, with 11 bases in the middle. Germline V gene data show CDR1 as MGHRA and CDR2 as YSYEKL. The CDR3 contains 16 residues. The CDR3: CASSQERGRYQETQYF. As DNA, the CDR3 is TGCGCCAGCAGCCAAGAAAGGGGGAGATACCAAGAGACCCAGTACTTC.

This chain joins TRBV9 and TRBJ2-5; 13 nucleotides agree with TRBD2. The germline V gene has CDR1 SGDLS and CDR2 YYNGEE. This CDR3 spans 15 amino acids. Trimming cost V 2 bases and J 6 bases; bases outside gene matches: 4. The CDR3 nucleotides read TGTGCCAGCAGCGTGGGACTAGCGGGGCCCAAGACCCAGTACTTC. This encodes CASSVGLAGPKTQYF.